Following are 32 T cell receptor beta chains from one sample sequenced in a study of PD-L1 blockade in urothelial cancer. Stated time point: pretreatment peripheral blood. Some clones are missing from TCRdb's copy, which holds only in-frame ones; the method was immunoSEQ multiplex PCR. The table records almost 50,000 clones, 80% to 90% of them present only once. The material was PBMCs, obtained around atezolizumab (anti-PD-L1) treatment. These receptors all stem from a man aged 65 to 79 with urothelial cancer.

The chain links TRBV14 to TRBJ2-1, with no clear D. CDR1 is SGHDN, CDR2 FVKESK, per germline. This CDR3 comprises 13 residues. Deletions cut 0 bases from V and 4 bases from J, with 4 bases between. CDR3 in amino acids: CASSQDFYNEQFF. DNA of the CDR3: TGTGCCAGCAGCCAAGACTTTTACAATGAGCAGTTCTTC.

The chain is built from TRBV27 and TRBJ2-3; the D gene is possibly TRBD2 (5 bases). Trimming cost V 6 bases and J 7 bases, with 11 bases left between them. Germline CDR1 is MNHEY and CDR2 is SMNVEV (reference sequence). This CDR3 has 12 amino acids. As DNA, the CDR3 is TGTGCCAGCAGGACTGGACTCAATACGCAGTATTTT. Translating gives CASRTGLNTQYF.

V and J are TRBV30 and TRBJ2-1; D is unresolved. The V gene's germline CDR1 is GTSNPN and CDR2 SVGIG (reference sequence). Deletions cut 7 bases from V and 9 bases from J, with 16 bases between. CDR3 length: 12 residues. This CDR3 reads CASSRQVGEQFF. The CDR3 DNA reads TGTGCCTCCTCAAGGCAGGTGGGTGAGCAGTTCTTC.

The gene calls are TRBV5-1 and TRBJ1-1, with 7 positions matching TRBD1. V lost 4 bases, J lost 6 bases, and 9 bases stayed unmatched. CDR1 SGHRS and CDR2 YFSETQ come from the germline V gene. The CDR3 consists of 14 residues. As DNA, the CDR3 is TGCGCCAGCAGCCCAGCGGCAGGGGGTTCTGAAGCTTTCTTT. It specifies CASSPAAGGSEAFF.

V usage is TRBV28 and J usage is TRBJ1-5; D is uncertain. CDR3 length: 12 residues. Germline V gives CDR1 MDHEN, CDR2 SYDVKM. V gave up 5 bases and J gave up 7 bases, with 9 bases separating them. CDR3 DNA sequence: TGTGCCAGCAGTCCCCCCCGGCAGCCCCAGCATTTT. This translates into CASSPPRQPQHF.

The V and J genes are TRBV2 and TRBJ2-3; possible D gene TRBD1, 7 bases. V was shortened by 4 bases and J by 5 bases, with 13 bases between the two germline ends. CDR1 and CDR2 (germline): SNHLY, FYNNEI. This CDR3 is built from 14 residues. The CDR3 region is CASSVQGRGDTQYF. CDR3 DNA: TGTGCCAGCAGTGTACAGGGGCGGGGAGATACGCAGTATTTT.

This chain connects TRBV19 to TRBJ1-3; D gene uncertain. CDR1 LNHDA and CDR2 SQIVND come from the germline V gene (reference sequence). V shed 7 bases and J shed 7 bases, with 14 bases lying between them. The CDR3 sequence is 13 residues long. The DNA for the CDR3 is TGTGCCAGTACTACGGGGATTGGGAACACCATATATTTT. Protein sequence: CASTTGIGNTIYF.

This chain joins TRBV28 and TRBJ1-1, with 7 bases identical to TRBD1. V shed 3 bases and J 11 bases; nucleotides not matched to a gene: 6. This CDR3 spans 12 amino acids. The germline CDR1 and CDR2 sequences are MDHEN and SYDVKM. The CDR3 here is CASSFRGQKAFF. DNA for the CDR3: TGTGCCAGCAGTTTTCGGGGACAGAAGGCTTTCTTT.

The chain employs TRBV5-1 and TRBJ1-6; no clear D. There are 12 residues in the CDR3. The V gene's germline CDR1 is SGHRS and CDR2 YFSETQ. Trimming cost V 5 bases and J 9 bases, with 9 bases left between them. CDR3 region: CASSSTGSPLHF. CDR3 coding DNA: TGCGCCAGCAGTTCTACCGGTTCACCCCTCCACTTT. Combining the CDR3 with reference TRBV5-1 and TRBJ1-6 gives the whole variable domain KAGVTQTPRYLIKTRGQQVTLSCSPISGHRSVSWYQQTPGQGLQFLFEYFSETQRNKGNFPGRFSGRQFSNSRSEMNVSTLELGDSALYLCASSSTGSPLHFGNGTRLTVT.

The chain joins TRBV7-2 to TRBJ2-2; maybe TRBD2 (5 bases). V was cut by 1 base and J by 6 bases, with 21 bases left in between. The CDR3 has 18 residues. Germline values: CDR1 SGHTA, CDR2 FQGNSA. CDR3 amino acids: CASSLVSRRQGSSGELFF. The CDR3 bases are TGTGCCAGCAGCTTAGTCTCCAGGAGACAAGGGAGCTCCGGGGAGCTGTTTTTT. The entire variable domain, with the rest obtained from reference TRBV7-2 and TRBJ2-2, is as follows: GAGVSQSPSNKVTEKGKDVELRCDPISGHTALYWYRQSLGQGLEFLIYFQGNSAPDKSGLPSDRFSAERTGGSVSTLTIQRTQQEDSAVYLCASSLVSRRQGSSGELFFGEGSRLTVL.

The rearrangement links TRBV27 to TRBJ1-2; 7 nucleotides match TRBD1. Trimming took 5 bases from V and 2 from J; bases not matched to a gene: 5. The germline gives CDR1 MNHEY, CDR2 SMNVEV (reference sequence). The CDR3 extends over 14 amino acids. The CDR3 nucleotides read TGTGCCAGCAGTGCTAGACAGGGAAACTATGGCTACACCTTC. This gives the protein CASSARQGNYGYTF.

In its sample, this clone was seen a few times. The chain employs TRBV4-3 and TRBJ2-2; D may be TRBD1 (5 bases). The CDR3 totals 17 residues. With 0 bases removed from V and 0 bases from J, the gap between germline ends came to 11 bases. CDR1 LGHNA and CDR2 YSLEER come from the germline V gene. CDR3 coding DNA: TGCGCCAGCAGCCAAGATTGGGTCAGGGCGAACACCGGGGAGCTGTTTTTT. Translating gives CASSQDWVRANTGELFF.

This clone was detected only a few times. The rearrangement uses TRBV9 and TRBJ2-7; TRBD2 is a possible D gene (6 bases). V lost 4 bases and J 1 base, leaving 12 bases between the germline ends. The CDR3 spans 14 residues. From germline, CDR1 is SGDLS and CDR2 YYNGEE. The CDR3 sequence: CASSPIGGSYEQYF. The CDR3 nucleotides read TGTGCCAGCAGCCCAATCGGGGGTTCCTACGAGCAGTACTTC.

J is TRBJ2-3 and V is TRBV5-1, with 8 bases aligning to TRBD2. J lost 0 bases, V lost 1 base, and 1 base had no gene match. In germline, CDR1 is SGHRS, CDR2 YFSETQ. The CDR3 length is 15 residues. DNA for the CDR3: TGCGCCAGCAGCTTGCCGGGAGGGAGCACAGATACGCAGTATTTT. Translating it yields CASSLPGGSTDTQYF.

The genes are TRBV29-1 and TRBJ2-2, with 12 nucleotides matching TRBD1. This CDR3 comprises 14 residues. The V gene's germline CDR1 is SQVTM and CDR2 ANQGSEA. Germline trimming cut 6 bases from V and 4 bases from J; bases unmatched to any gene: 3. In DNA, the CDR3 is TGCAGCGTGGGGACAGGGGGCATCACCGGGGAGCTGTTTTTT. It codes for CSVGTGGITGELFF.

This chain joins TRBV4-2 and TRBJ2-2, with 7 nucleotides matching TRBD2. The CDR3 has 18 residues. Unmatched junction bases numbered 7, after V lost 0 bases and J lost 0 bases. Germline CDR1 and CDR2: LGHNA and YNFKEQ. The CDR3 is CASSQEQRGTPNTGELFF. The CDR3 DNA sequence: TGTGCCAGCAGCCAAGAGCAGCGGGGTACCCCGAACACCGGGGAGCTGTTTTTT.

V gene TRBV4-1 combines with J gene TRBJ2-3, with 9 bases that match TRBD2. Looked up from germline, CDR1 is MGHRA and CDR2 is YSYEKL. The CDR3 totals 18 residues. The V gene end was trimmed by 0 bases and the J gene end by 2 bases; junction bases not matched to a gene: 9. The CDR3 DNA reads as TGCGCCAGCAGCCAAGATTCGAGGGTAGCGGGAGCCACAGATACGCAGTATTTT. Its protein product is CASSQDSRVAGATDTQYF.

CDR3 coding DNA: TGTGCCAGCAGTCTCTCCCGGGGGGGGGTCAATCAGCCCCAGCATTTT. Encoded protein: CASSLSRGGVNQPQHF. This sequence joins TRBV27 and TRBJ1-5; D is possibly TRBD1 (5 bases). The germline V and J ends were trimmed by 5 bases and 3 bases, with 17 bases remaining between them. Germline CDR1 and CDR2: MNHEY and SMNVEV (reference sequence). The CDR3 has 16 residues.

The chain links TRBV19 to TRBJ1-1, with 12 nucleotides matching TRBD1. Germline-derived CDR1 and CDR2 are LNHDA and SQIVND (reference sequence). J lost 7 bases, V lost 3 bases, and 6 bases had no gene match. This CDR3 is built from 15 residues. The CDR3 DNA is TGTGCCAGTAGTATCGGGGGACAGGGGGCGCGTGAAGCTTTCTTT. It encodes CASSIGGQGAREAFF.

This chain links TRBV7-9 with TRBJ2-2; no definite D call. V was trimmed by 5 bases and J by 6 bases, leaving 7 bases between them. Per the germline V gene, CDR1 is SEHNR and CDR2 is FQNEAQ (reference sequence). The CDR3 sequence is 12 residues long. This CDR3 reads CASSPPSGELFF. The CDR3 DNA follows: TGTGCCAGCAGCCCTCCCTCCGGGGAGCTGTTTTTT.

The genes are TRBV15 and TRBJ2-5; TRBD2 matches at 8 bases. After removal of 3 bases from V and 5 bases from J, the junction contained 14 bases not matched to a gene. The germline V gene has CDR1 LNHNV and CDR2 YYDKDF (reference sequence). The CDR3 is 17 residues long. CDR3 residues: CATSSLPGTRRRETQYF. The CDR3 nucleotides read TGTGCCACCAGCAGCTTACCCGGGACTAGAAGGCGGGAGACCCAGTACTTC.

The chain carries TRBV7-9 and TRBJ2-2; 10 nucleotides match TRBD2. This CDR3 contains 15 residues. Germline V gene lookup returns CDR1 SEHNR and CDR2 FQNEAQ (reference sequence). V shed 6 bases, J shed 0 bases, and the junction held 1 base outside the gene matches. CDR3 sequence reads: CASRLAGANTGELFF. The CDR3 DNA is TGTGCCAGCAGGCTAGCGGGGGCGAACACCGGGGAGCTGTTTTTT.

The chain employs TRBV6-6 and TRBJ2-2; possible D gene TRBD1, 8 bases. V was shortened by 5 bases and J by 2 bases, with 15 bases between the two germline ends. CDR1 is MNHNY, CDR2 SVGAGI, per germline (reference sequence). This CDR3 contains 16 residues. The DNA for the CDR3 is TGTGCCAGCAGTCCCGGGGGGACAGGCAACACCGGGGAGCTGTTTTTT. This translates into CASSPGGTGNTGELFF.

The chain couples TRBV14 to TRBJ2-7, with D possibly matching TRBD2 (5 bases). With 0 bases removed from V and 5 bases from J, the gap between germline ends came to 8 bases. CDR1 SGHDN and CDR2 FVKESK come from the germline V gene. The CDR3 loop spans 13 amino acids. Written as DNA, the CDR3 is TGTGCCAGCAGCCAAGATAGGAGGAACGAGCAGTACTTC. Protein sequence: CASSQDRRNEQYF.

The chain employs TRBV18 and TRBJ1-6, with 7 positions matching TRBD1. The CDR3 length is 14 residues. CDR1 is KGHSH, CDR2 LQKENI, per germline. V gave up 2 bases and J gave up 8 bases; unmatched junction bases: 3. The CDR3 spells CASSPSQGDSPLHF. Here the CDR3 DNA reads TGTGCCAGCTCACCAAGTCAGGGGGATTCACCCCTCCACTTT. Full variable domain (outside the CDR3, taken from reference TRBV18 and TRBJ1-6): NAGVMQNPRHLVRRRGQEARLRCSPMKGHSHVYWYRQLPEEGLKFMVYLQKENIIDESGMPKERFSAEFPKEGPSILRIQQVVRGDSAAYFCASSPSQGDSPLHFGNGTRLTVT.

This clone occurred a few times. V usage is TRBV5-1 and J usage is TRBJ1-6; 10 bases align to TRBD1. V lost 2 bases to trimming and J lost 5 bases; unmatched junction nucleotides: 1. Germline CDR1 is SGHRS and CDR2 is YFSETQ. This CDR3 contains 15 residues. In DNA, the CDR3 is TGCGCCAGCAGCTTAGGGACAGGGGATAATTCACCCCTCCACTTT. This translates into CASSLGTGDNSPLHF.

CDR3 in DNA: TGTGCCAGCAGTGACCCTTCCCAGGGTACCTACGAGCAGTACTTC. The encoded protein is CASSDPSQGTYEQYF. The V gene is TRBV25-1, the J gene TRBJ2-7, with D possibly being TRBD1 (5 bases). This CDR3 spans 15 amino acids. Germline CDR1 MGHDK, CDR2 SYGVNS. V shed 3 bases and J shed 2 bases, with 14 bases lying between them.

The rearrangement links TRBV2 to TRBJ2-1, with D unclear. Germline V gene sequence: CDR1 SNHLY, CDR2 FYNNEI. Trimming shortened V by 5 bases and J by 1 base, and 15 bases separated the two germline ends. CDR3 length: 16 amino acids. The CDR3: CASSSPVWLSYNEQFF. The CDR3 bases are TGTGCCAGCAGTTCTCCGGTTTGGTTGTCCTACAATGAGCAGTTCTTC.

The chain links TRBV5-1 to TRBJ2-3, with a weak D call TRBD2 (7 bases). The V gene's germline CDR1 is SGHRS and CDR2 YFSETQ. This CDR3 spans 13 amino acids. The V gene lost 4 bases and the J gene lost 6 bases, with 12 bases spanning the gap. CDR3 in DNA: TGCGCCAGCAGCCCGGGGGGCTCCGATACGCAGTATTTT. Encoded protein: CASSPGGSDTQYF.

The rearrangement joins TRBV9 to TRBJ1-4, with a weak D call TRBD1 (6 bases). This CDR3 is built from 15 residues. Deletions cut 2 bases from V and 7 bases from J, with 15 bases between. CDR1 and CDR2 (germline): SGDLS, YYNGEE. CDR3 region: CASSVSGQGIEKLFF. In DNA form, the CDR3 reads TGTGCCAGCAGCGTCTCGGGACAAGGGATTGAAAAACTGTTTTTT.

The CDR3 is CASSLAPDTQYF. CDR3 coding DNA: TGCGCCAGCAGCTTGGCCCCGGATACGCAGTATTTT. This chain joins TRBV5-1 and TRBJ2-3; no clear D. Germline assignment: CDR1 SGHRS and CDR2 YFSETQ. The CDR3 sequence is 12 residues long. V lost 0 bases and J lost 6, with 5 bases in between.

This clone was detected ten times or more. Distinct nucleotide sequences in the sample also encode this CDR3. The CDR3 here is CASRDRGQYGYTF. Written as DNA, the CDR3 is TGTGCCAGCAGGGACAGGGGGCAGTATGGCTACACCTTC. This chain uses TRBV5-4 with TRBJ1-2, with 11 bases lining up with TRBD1. Per the germline V gene, CDR1 is SGHNT and CDR2 is YYREEE (reference sequence). The V and J ends lost 5 bases and 5 bases, in that order; junction bases with no gene match: 2. The CDR3 spans 13 residues.